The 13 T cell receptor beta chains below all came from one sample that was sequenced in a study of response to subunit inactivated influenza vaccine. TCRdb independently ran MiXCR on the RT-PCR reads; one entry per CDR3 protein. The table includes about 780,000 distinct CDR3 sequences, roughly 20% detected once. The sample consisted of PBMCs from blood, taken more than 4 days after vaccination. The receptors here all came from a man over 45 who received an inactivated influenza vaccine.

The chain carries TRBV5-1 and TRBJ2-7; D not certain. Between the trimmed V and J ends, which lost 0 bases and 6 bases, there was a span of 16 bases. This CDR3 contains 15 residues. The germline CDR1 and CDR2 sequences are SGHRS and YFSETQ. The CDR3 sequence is CASSLASASYAEQYF. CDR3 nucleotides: TGCGCCAGCAGCTTGGCCTCGGCCTCTTATGCCGAGCAGTACTTC.

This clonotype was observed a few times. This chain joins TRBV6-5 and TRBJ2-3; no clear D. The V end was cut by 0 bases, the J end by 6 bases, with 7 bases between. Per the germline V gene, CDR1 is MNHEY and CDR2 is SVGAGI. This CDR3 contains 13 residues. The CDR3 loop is CASSYSLSDTQYF. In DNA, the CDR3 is TGTGCCAGCAGTTACTCCCTCTCTGATACGCAGTATTTT.

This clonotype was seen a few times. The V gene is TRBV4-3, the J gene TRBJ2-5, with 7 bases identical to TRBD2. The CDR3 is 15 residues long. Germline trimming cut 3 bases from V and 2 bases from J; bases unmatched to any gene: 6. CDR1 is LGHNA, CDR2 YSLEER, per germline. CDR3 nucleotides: TGCGCCAGCAGCCAGGGGGGGTTACCGCAAGAGACCCAGTACTTC. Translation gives CASSQGGLPQETQYF.

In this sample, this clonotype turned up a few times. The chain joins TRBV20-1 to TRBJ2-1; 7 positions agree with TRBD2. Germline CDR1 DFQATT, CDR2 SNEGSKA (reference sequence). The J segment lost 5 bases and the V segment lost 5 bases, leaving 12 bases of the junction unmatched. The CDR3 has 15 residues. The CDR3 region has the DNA TGCAGTGCTGACGCGGGGGAGGCTGGTCACAATGAGCAGTTCTTC. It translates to CSADAGEAGHNEQFF.

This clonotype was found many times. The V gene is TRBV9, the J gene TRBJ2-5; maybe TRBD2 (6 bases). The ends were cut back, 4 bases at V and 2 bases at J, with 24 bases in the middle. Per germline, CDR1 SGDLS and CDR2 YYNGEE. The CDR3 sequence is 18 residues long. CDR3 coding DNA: TGTGCCAGCAGCCCAAGATCCGGTGTTAGCGGAACGCAAGAGACCCAGTACTTC. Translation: CASSPRSGVSGTQETQYF.

The CDR3, as DNA: TGCGCCAGCAGCTTTTCTGCGGGTGGCGCGAACACCGGGGAGCTGTTTTTT. Encoded protein: CASSFSAGGANTGELFF. The genes are TRBV5-1 and TRBJ2-2, with D tentatively TRBD2 (5 bases). This CDR3 is 17 amino acids long. Germline V gene lookup returns CDR1 SGHRS and CDR2 YFSETQ. Deletions cut 2 bases from V and 0 bases from J, with 14 bases between.

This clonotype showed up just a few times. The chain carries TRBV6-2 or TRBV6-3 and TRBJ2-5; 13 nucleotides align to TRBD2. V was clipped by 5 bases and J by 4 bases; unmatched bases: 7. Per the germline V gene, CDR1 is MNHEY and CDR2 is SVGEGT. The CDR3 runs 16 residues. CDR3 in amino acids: CASSTTSGRARETQYF. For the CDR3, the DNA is TGTGCCAGCAGTACTACTAGCGGGAGGGCCAGAGAGACCCAGTACTTC.

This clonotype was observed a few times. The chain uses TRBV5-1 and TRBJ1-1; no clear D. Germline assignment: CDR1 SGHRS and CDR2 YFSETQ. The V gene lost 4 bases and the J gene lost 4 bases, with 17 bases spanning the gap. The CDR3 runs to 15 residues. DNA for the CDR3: TGCGCCAGCAGCCCGGAGACCCACCGAGGCACTGAAGCTTTCTTT. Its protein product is CASSPETHRGTEAFF.

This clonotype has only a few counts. Here the CDR3 reads CATSSSGTHEQYF. The CDR3 coding sequence is TGTGCCACCAGTTCTAGCGGGACTCACGAGCAGTACTTC. The chain is built from TRBV24-1 and TRBJ2-7; 9 nucleotides align to TRBD2. The V and J ends lost 6 bases and 5 bases, in that order; junction bases with no gene match: 4. CDR3 length: 13 residues. Germline CDR1 is KGHDR and CDR2 is SFDVKD.

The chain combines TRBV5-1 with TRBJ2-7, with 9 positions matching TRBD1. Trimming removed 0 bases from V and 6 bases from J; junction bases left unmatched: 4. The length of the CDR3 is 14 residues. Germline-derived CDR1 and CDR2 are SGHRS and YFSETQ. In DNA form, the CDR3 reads TGCGCCAGCAGCTTGGCCCAGACAGGGGGCGAGCAGTACTTC. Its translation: CASSLAQTGGEQYF.

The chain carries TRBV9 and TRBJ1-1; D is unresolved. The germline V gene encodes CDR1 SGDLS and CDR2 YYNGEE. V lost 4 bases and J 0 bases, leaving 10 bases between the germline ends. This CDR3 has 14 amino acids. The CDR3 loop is CASSRRNVNTEAFF. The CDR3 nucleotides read TGTGCCAGCAGCAGGCGGAACGTGAACACTGAAGCTTTCTTT. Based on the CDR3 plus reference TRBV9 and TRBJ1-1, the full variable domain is DSGVTQTPKHLITATGQRVTLRCSPRSGDLSVYWYQQSLDQGLQFLIQYYNGEERAKGNILERFSAQQFPDLHSELNLSSLELGDSALYFCASSRRNVNTEAFFGQGTRLTVV.

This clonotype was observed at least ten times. CDR3 bases: TGTGCCAGCAGTAGTAATGGGGGCAGGGATACGCAGTATTTT. This encodes CASSSNGGRDTQYF. The V call is TRBV5-6, the J call TRBJ2-3, with D perhaps TRBD1 (6 bases). The germline V gene has CDR1 SGHDT and CDR2 YYEEEE. V dropped 5 bases and J dropped 6 bases, with 16 bases sitting between them. CDR3 length: 14 amino acids.

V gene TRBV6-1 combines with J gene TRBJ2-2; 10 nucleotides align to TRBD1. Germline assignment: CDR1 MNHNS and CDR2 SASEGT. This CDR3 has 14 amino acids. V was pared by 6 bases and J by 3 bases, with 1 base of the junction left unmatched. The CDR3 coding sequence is TGTGCCAGCAGGGGACAGGGGTACACCGGGGAGCTGTTTTTT. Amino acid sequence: CASRGQGYTGELFF.